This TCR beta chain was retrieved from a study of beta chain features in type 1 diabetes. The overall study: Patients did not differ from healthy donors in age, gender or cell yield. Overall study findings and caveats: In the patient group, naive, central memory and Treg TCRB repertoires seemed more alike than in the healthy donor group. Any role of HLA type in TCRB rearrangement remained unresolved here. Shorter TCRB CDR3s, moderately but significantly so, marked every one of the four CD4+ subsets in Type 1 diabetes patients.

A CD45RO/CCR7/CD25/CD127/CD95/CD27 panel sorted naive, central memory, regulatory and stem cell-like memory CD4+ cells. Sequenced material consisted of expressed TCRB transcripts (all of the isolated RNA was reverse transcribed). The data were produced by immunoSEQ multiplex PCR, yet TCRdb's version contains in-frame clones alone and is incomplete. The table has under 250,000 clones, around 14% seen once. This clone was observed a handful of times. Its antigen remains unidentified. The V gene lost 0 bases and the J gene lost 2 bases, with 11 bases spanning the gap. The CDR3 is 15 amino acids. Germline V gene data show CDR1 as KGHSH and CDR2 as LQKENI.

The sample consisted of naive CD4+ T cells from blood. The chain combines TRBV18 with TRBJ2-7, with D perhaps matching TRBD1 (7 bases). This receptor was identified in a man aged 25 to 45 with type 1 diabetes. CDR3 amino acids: CASSPPTGEAYEQYF. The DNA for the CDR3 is TGTGCCAGCTCACCACCTACAGGGGAGGCCTACGAGCAGTACTTC.